This record looks at one T cell receptor beta chain sequence and its context. Its antigen is not identified. The data stem from a study of PD-1 blockade in classical Hodgkin lymphoma. Only in-frame clones appear in the TCRdb table, and some are missing; sequencing was by immunoSEQ multiplex PCR. The sample has 70,000 or so clones; around 75% are singletons. This CDR3 contains 15 residues. The germline V gene encodes CDR1 MNHNS and CDR2 SASEGT. Trimming took off 1 base at V and 3 bases at J, with 11 bases between the two ends. Every one of the patients relapsed after autologous stem cell transplantation (brentuximab vedotin exposure was variable). Study conclusions and caveats: CD4+ TCR diversity, unlike CD8+, rose significantly by C4D1. Nivolumab initiated under 1 year post-ASCT led to patient exclusion. Before treatment, TCR diversity in newly diagnosed patients was reportedly lower than in healthy donors.

The chain carries TRBV6-1 and TRBJ2-3, with a weak D call TRBD1 (6 bases). Material: peripheral blood mononuclear cells (PBMCs), obtained before the second cycle of nivolumab. The TCR sequence derives from a human donor with classical Hodgkin lymphoma. The CDR3 region has the DNA TGTGCCAGCAGTGAAGGCAGGGGTATAACAGATACGCAGTATTTT. Protein sequence: CASSEGRGITDTQYF.